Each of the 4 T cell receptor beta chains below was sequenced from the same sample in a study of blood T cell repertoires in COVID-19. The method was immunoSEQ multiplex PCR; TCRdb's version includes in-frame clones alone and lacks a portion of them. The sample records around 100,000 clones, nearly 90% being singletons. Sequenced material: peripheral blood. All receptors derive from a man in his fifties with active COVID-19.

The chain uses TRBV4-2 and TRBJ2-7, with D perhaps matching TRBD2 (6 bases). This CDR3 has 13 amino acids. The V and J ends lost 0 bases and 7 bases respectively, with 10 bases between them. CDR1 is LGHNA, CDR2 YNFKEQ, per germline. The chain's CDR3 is CASSQDGSGEQYF. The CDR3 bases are TGTGCCAGCAGCCAAGATGGGAGCGGGGAGCAGTACTTC.

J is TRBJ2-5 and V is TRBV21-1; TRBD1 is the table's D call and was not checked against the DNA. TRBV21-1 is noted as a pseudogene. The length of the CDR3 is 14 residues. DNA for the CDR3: TGTGCCAGCAGCCACCGGGACAGGGGAGAGACCCAGTACTTC. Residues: CASSHRDRGETQYF.

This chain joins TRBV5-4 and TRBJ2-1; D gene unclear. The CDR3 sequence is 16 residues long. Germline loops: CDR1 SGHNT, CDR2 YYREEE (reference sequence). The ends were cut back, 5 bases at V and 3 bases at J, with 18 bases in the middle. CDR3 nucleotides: TGTGCCAGCAGACCGGTTAGCTCCTTAGGCTACAATGAGCAGTTCTTC. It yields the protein CASRPVSSLGYNEQFF.

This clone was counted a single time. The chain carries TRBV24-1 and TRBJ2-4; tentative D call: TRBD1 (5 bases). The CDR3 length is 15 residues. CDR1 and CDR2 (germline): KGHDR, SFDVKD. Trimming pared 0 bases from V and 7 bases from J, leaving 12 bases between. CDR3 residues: CATSDLGQGGNIQYF. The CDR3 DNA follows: TGTGCCACCAGTGATTTGGGCCAGGGTGGGAACATTCAGTACTTC.